Listed here are 12 T cell receptor beta chains from one sample, sequenced in a study of cytomegalovirus exposure and HLA in healthy donors. 60 Vbeta and 13 Jbeta primers were used in PCR. Profiled with immunoSEQ multiplex PCR; TCRdb holds only in-frame clones, not every one. The table records about 72,000 clones, about 80% of them present only once. The sequenced material came from PBMCs. These receptors were obtained from a man in his forties in good health and CMV-seronegative.

The chain carries TRBV7-9 and TRBJ2-1; TRBD1 agrees at 11 bases. CDR1 SEHNR and CDR2 FQNEAQ come from the germline V gene (reference sequence). V shed 5 bases and J 5 bases; nucleotides not matched to a gene: 2. The CDR3 totals 14 residues. The DNA of the CDR3 is TGTGCCAGCAGCCAGGGACAGGGGGACAATGAGCAGTTCTTC. Protein sequence: CASSQGQGDNEQFF.

This clone was detected a few times. The chain uses TRBV7-9 and TRBJ2-7, with a tentative D call TRBD2 (6 bases). The CDR3 loop spans 14 amino acids. Trimming pared 3 bases from V and 2 bases from J, leaving 11 bases between. Germline V gene data show CDR1 as SEHNR and CDR2 as FQNEAQ (reference sequence). The CDR3 DNA sequence: TGTGCCAGCAGCTTGGGAGGAGACCCCTACGAGCAGTACTTC. Translating it yields CASSLGGDPYEQYF.

This clone was found once. This rearrangement joins TRBV5-1 to TRBJ2-1; possibly TRBD2 for D (6 bases). The germline V and J ends were trimmed by 4 bases and 2 bases, with 13 bases remaining between them. Germline V gives CDR1 SGHRS, CDR2 YFSETQ. This CDR3 has 15 residues. CDR3 loop: CASSTGTYTYNEQFF. The CDR3 region has the DNA TGCGCCAGCAGCACCGGGACTTATACCTACAATGAGCAGTTCTTC.

The V call is TRBV7-9, the J call TRBJ2-7; maybe TRBD1 (6 bases). This CDR3 region has 15 residues. Germline-derived CDR1 and CDR2 are SEHNR and FQNEAQ (reference sequence). V lost 5 bases, J lost 0 bases, and 14 bases lay in between. The CDR3 bases are TGTGCCAGCAGCCACCCCGACAGGAGCTCCTACGAGCAGTACTTC. Encoded protein: CASSHPDRSSYEQYF.

The V call is TRBV4-2, the J call TRBJ1-2; D not certain. This CDR3 comprises 13 residues. Germline V gene sequence: CDR1 LGHNA, CDR2 YNFKEQ. Trimming left V 5 bases short and J 2 bases short, with 9 bases between. For the CDR3, the DNA is TGTGCCAGCAGCACGGACTCAAACTATGGCTACACCTTC. This encodes CASSTDSNYGYTF.

The chain carries TRBV29-1 and TRBJ2-7; TRBD1 agrees at 10 bases. The CDR3 sequence is 16 residues long. Germline CDR1 reads SQVTM; CDR2 reads ANQGSEA. J was trimmed by 1 base and V by 6 bases; bases with no gene match: 12. As DNA, the CDR3 is TGCAGCGTCACTGATCCGGGACAGGGGTCTTCCTACGAGCAGTACTTC. Its translation: CSVTDPGQGSSYEQYF.

Only a few counts were recorded for this clone. The V call is TRBV5-6, the J call TRBJ2-5; no clear D gene. The V and J ends lost 4 bases and 5 bases respectively, with 6 bases between them. The germline CDR1 and CDR2 sequences are SGHDT and YYEEEE. The CDR3 runs 11 residues. CDR3 coding DNA: TGTGCCAGCAGCCTCAGTGAGACCCAGTACTTC. It yields the protein CASSLSETQYF.

This sequence joins TRBV7-9 and TRBJ2-7; TRBD2 is a possible D gene (5 bases). The V gene lost 1 base and the J gene lost 9 bases, with 13 bases spanning the gap. CDR1 is SEHNR and CDR2 is FQNEAQ in the germline V gene (reference sequence). The CDR3 consists of 13 residues. Here the CDR3 reads CASSLGRVLGQYF. The CDR3 nucleotides read TGTGCCAGCAGCTTAGGGCGGGTGTTGGGGCAGTACTTC.

The gene calls are TRBV27 and TRBJ1-2; 9 nucleotides align to TRBD1. Trimming removed 6 bases from V and 4 bases from J; junction bases left unmatched: 6. Per germline, CDR1 MNHEY and CDR2 SMNVEV (reference sequence). This CDR3 region has 14 residues. The chain's CDR3 is CASSRTGAFYGYTF. In DNA form, the CDR3 reads TGTGCCAGCAGCCGGACAGGGGCCTTCTATGGCTACACCTTC.

This chain joins TRBV28 and TRBJ2-7, with D hard to call. This CDR3 has 13 amino acids. Germline CDR1 reads MDHEN; CDR2 reads SYDVKM. V lost 2 bases and J lost 5, with 10 bases in between. For the CDR3, the DNA is TGTGCCAGCAGTTTACTAACCACGGACGAGCAGTACTTC. The encoded protein is CASSLLTTDEQYF. Using reference TRBV28 and TRBJ2-7 for the parts outside the CDR3, the full variable domain is DVKVTQSSRYLVKRTGEKVFLECVQDMDHENMFWYRQDPGLGLRLIYFSYDVKMKEKGDIPEGYSVSREKKERFSLILESASTNQTSMYLCASSLLTTDEQYFGPGTRLTVT.

The V call is TRBV30, the J call TRBJ1-4, with D possibly matching TRBD1 (6 bases). Trimming took 3 bases from V and 5 from J, leaving 19 bases between them. The CDR3 is 16 residues long. Germline V gene lookup returns CDR1 GTSNPN and CDR2 SVGIG (reference sequence). Here the CDR3 reads CAWREPWTAGNEKLFF. The CDR3 nucleotides are TGTGCCTGGAGGGAACCCTGGACAGCGGGGAATGAAAAACTGTTTTTT.

The J gene is TRBJ1-6, the V gene TRBV28; no firm D call. The CDR3 length is 13 residues. Looked up from germline, CDR1 is MDHEN and CDR2 is SYDVKM. V lost 2 bases and J lost 9, with 8 bases in between. CDR3 in amino acids: CASSLVGSSPLHF. CDR3 nucleotide sequence: TGTGCCAGCAGTTTAGTGGGGAGTTCACCCCTCCACTTT. The full variable domain, in which reference TRBV28 and TRBJ1-6 provide the parts outside the CDR3, is DVKVTQSSRYLVKRTGEKVFLECVQDMDHENMFWYRQDPGLGLRLIYFSYDVKMKEKGDIPEGYSVSREKKERFSLILESASTNQTSMYLCASSLVGSSPLHFGNGTRLTVT.